This T cell receptor beta chain derives from a study of regulatory dendritic cells for organ transplantation. Study-level findings and limits: Naive CD4+ and CD8+ repertoires were highly diverse; memory CD8+ was most oligoclonal. Between individuals, the alloreactive memory CD8+ T cell pool differed considerably.

This clone showed up just a few times. What it binds is unknown. The V and J ends lost 3 bases and 0 bases respectively, with 7 bases between them. Looked up from germline, CDR1 is SGHRS and CDR2 is YFSETQ. CDR3 length: 14 amino acids. Produced via immunoSEQ multiplex PCR; TCRdb's table is partial and in-frame only. In the table there are some 29,000 clones, about four fifths of which are singletons. CD4+ or CD8+ T cells were sorted as naive CD45RA+ or memory CD45RO+. Specimen: naive CD4+ T cells from blood. Subset reported: CD45RA+ naive T cells. The gene calls are TRBV5-1 and TRBJ1-5; D is perhaps TRBD1 (5 bases). The receptor comes from a human donor in good health. The CDR3 DNA reads as TGCGCCAGCAGCTCGGGGGATAGCAATCAGCCCCAGCATTTT. Encoded protein: CASSSGDSNQPQHF.